This T cell receptor beta chain is from a study of blood T cell repertoires in COVID-19 (dated by TCRdb to about 2020). In the study overall: Samples from collaborators originated in the United States, Italy and Spain and spanned both the acute and convalescent phases of COVID-19. The prospective study material was composed of cDNA or gDNA derived from T cells, B-cell-depleted T cells, or PBMCs. Subjects who had been exposed to COVID-19, were actively infected with it, or had recovered from it provided the deeply sampled blood TCRbeta repertoires that made up the dataset. A freely available public database, intended as a resource for researchers studying the immune response to SARS-CoV-2, is where the repertoires were released. Samples came from the ongoing ImmuneRACE study (first 160 participants) plus 1,254 subjects from 6 global collaborators. Nearly every sample came with metadata listing a de-identified subject ID, COVID-19 status, age in years and sex. Where available, HLA class I and class II types were taken from metadata supplied by the sample provider and were not determined by assay-based typing. Findings and caveats that apply to the study as a whole: Clinical and demographic metadata were provided uncurated, with the amount varying by source and participant.

Each collaborating institution followed its own protocols to collect whole blood in K2EDTA tubes. For TCRbeta analysis, collaborator samples were shipped as frozen whole blood, as isolated PBMCs, or as DNA extracted from either sample type. TCRbeta CDR3 regions were amplified from genomic DNA using the immunoSEQ Assay, a bias-controlled multiplex PCR. For the original study's pipeline: The number of nucleated cells in each sample was estimated by amplification of reference gene primers within the assay. To quantify the absolute abundance of each unique TCRbeta CDR3 rearrangement, sequence reads were collapsed and filtered. For each sample, productive Simpson clonality was calculated by taking the square root of Simpson's diversity index across productive rearrangements. TCRdb retrieved this table from immuneACCESS and kept in-frame rearrangements only. Not all clones are present; in checked studies, unresolved V genes account for under half, and no reason is known for the remainder. For V, J and clone size, that table is used; D and trimming come from the DNA. The sample includes tens of thousands of clones, with 85% observed a single time. 4% to 5.5% of the sample lies in the top ten.

CDR1 and CDR2, looked up from the germline V gene, are MNHEY and SVGAGI. Including cysteine and phenylalanine, the CDR3 has 15 amino acids. Only the CDR3 DNA stays, 45 bases, in frame from base 1. Trimmed from V: 5 bases; trimmed from J: 7 bases; junction bases lacking a gene match: 10. This clone occurred a few times. The target of this receptor is not known. No per-base quality is available; no much larger clone lies one base away. The receptor was derived from a man aged 80 or over with acute or convalescent COVID-19. The chain is encoded by TRBV6-5 joined to TRBJ1-5; the central 8 bases match TRBD1. Sequencing was done on a sample of peripheral blood. The CDR3: CASSLMTGEEQPQHF. The DNA sequence reads TGTGCCAGCAGTCTCATGACAGGGGAGGAACAGCCCCAGCATTTT.